This TCR beta chain was sequenced during a study of shared clonotypes between healthy human individuals. Notes on this clone: The same CDR3 can be traced to other DNA sequences in this sample.

Deletions cut 0 bases from V and 2 bases from J, with 6 bases between. The CDR3 consists of 14 residues. Germline lookup yields CDR1 SGDLS and CDR2 YYNGEE. An assay was performed, and its level was deep. The assay was immunoSEQ multiplex PCR, and TCRdb's table has in-frame clones only and misses some. This table has 2 million to 2.5 million clones, almost 96% appearing once. J is TRBJ1-3 and V is TRBV9; D not certain. Input material: naive CD4+ T cells sorted from blood. Sample subset: CD45RA+ positively selected. The receptor comes from a man between 18 and 29 years old in good health. Here the CDR3 reads CASSVGGTGNTIYF. In DNA, the CDR3 is TGTGCCAGCAGCGTAGGAGGGACTGGAAACACCATATATTTT.